This passage covers 18 T cell receptor beta chains from one sample sequenced in a study of T cell repertoires in ileal Crohn's disease. Produced via immunoSEQ multiplex PCR; TCRdb's table is partial and in-frame only. In the table there are 5,000 to 6,000 clones, 80% to 90% of which are singletons. The sequencing sample was made of ileal tissue. Source of these receptors: an adult with Crohn's disease.

The chain recombines TRBV5-4 with TRBJ2-7, with D perhaps TRBD1 (5 bases). In germline, CDR1 is SGHNT, CDR2 YYREEE (reference sequence). Trimming removed 1 base from V and 4 bases from J, with 9 bases in between. CDR3 length: 13 residues. CDR3 amino acids: CASSLQGRYEQYF. CDR3 nucleotides: TGTGCCAGCAGCTTGCAGGGAAGATACGAGCAGTACTTC.

The gene calls are TRBV19 and TRBJ1-5; 10 bases agree with TRBD1. Germline V lookup: CDR1 LNHDA, CDR2 SQIVND (reference sequence). CDR3 length equals 15 residues. Losses at the gene ends were 5 bases for V and 6 bases for J; bases not matched to a gene: 7. The CDR3 DNA sequence: TGTGCCAGTAGTCGTGGACAGGGGGTACGTCAGCCCCAGCATTTT. Translating gives CASSRGQGVRQPQHF.

The chain employs TRBV28 and TRBJ2-3; weak D call: TRBD1 (6 bases). Looked up from germline, CDR1 is MDHEN and CDR2 is SYDVKM. Trimming stripped 5 bases from V and 5 bases from J, with 14 bases between. CDR3 length equals 14 residues. In nucleotides, the CDR3 is TGTGCCAGCAGTCCACAGGGTTCTCTAGATACGCAGTATTTT. The encoded protein is CASSPQGSLDTQYF.

This clone was observed once. This chain's CDR3 is CASSLGTRGIDEQFF. CDR3 nucleotides: TGTGCCAGCAGCCTAGGGACGCGGGGCATAGATGAGCAGTTCTTC. The genes are TRBV7-2 and TRBJ2-1, with D possibly TRBD2 on 6 matching bases. The CDR3 has 15 residues. The V end was cut by 5 bases, the J end by 8 bases, with 19 bases between. Germline V gene lookup returns CDR1 SGHTA and CDR2 FQGNSA.

The chain joins TRBV5-1 to TRBJ2-7; 9 bases fit TRBD2. The CDR3 runs to 14 residues. Germline assignment: CDR1 SGHRS and CDR2 YFSETQ. V was clipped by 3 bases and J by 7 bases; unmatched bases: 8. The CDR3 spells CASSSGLARWEQYF. The DNA of the CDR3 is TGCGCCAGCAGCTCGGGACTAGCCCGCTGGGAGCAGTACTTC.

Only one count was recorded for this clone. The rearrangement links TRBV19 to TRBJ1-5; D possibly corresponds to TRBD1 (5 bases). The CDR3 length is 13 residues. Trimming stripped 9 bases from V and 3 bases from J, with 12 bases between. Germline CDR1 is LNHDA and CDR2 is SQIVND (reference sequence). The chain's CDR3 is CASQDTPNQPQHF. The CDR3 DNA reads as TGTGCCAGCCAGGACACCCCCAATCAGCCCCAGCATTTT. The entire variable domain, with the rest obtained from reference TRBV19 and TRBJ1-5, is as follows: DGGITQSPKYLFRKEGQNVTLSCEQNLNHDAMYWYRQDPGQGLRLIYYSQIVNDFQKGDIAEGYSVSREKKESFPLTVTSAQKNPTAFYLCASQDTPNQPQHFGDGTRLSIL.

The chain combines TRBV5-1 with TRBJ2-7; D unclear. V lost 0 bases to trimming and J lost 1 base, with 11 bases between them. The CDR3 covers 15 residues. In germline, CDR1 is SGHRS, CDR2 YFSETQ. CDR3 DNA: TGCGCCAGCAGCTTGGGGGCAGGTGGATCCTACGAGCAGTACTTC. The encoded protein is CASSLGAGGSYEQYF.

This clone is large by share. V is TRBV10-3 and J is TRBJ2-1, with 8 bases identical to TRBD1. This CDR3 spans 17 amino acids. Germline V lookup: CDR1 ENHRY, CDR2 SYGVKD. V was pared by 8 bases and J by 8 bases, with 20 bases of the junction left unmatched. CDR3 in DNA: TGTGCCATCTTGACCTACTTCCCCCGGACAGGGAAGGATGAGCAGTTCTTC. It yields the protein CAILTYFPRTGKDEQFF.

This clone appeared once. The V gene is TRBV5-1, the J gene TRBJ2-5, with 9 bases aligning to TRBD2. The CDR3 length is 21 residues. The V segment lost 1 base and the J segment 3 bases; nucleotides outside the gene matches: 22. Looked up from germline, CDR1 is SGHRS and CDR2 is YFSETQ. Written as DNA, the CDR3 is TGCGCCAGCAGCTTGCGACTCAGCGGGGGGTTCCCAATCGGGGTGGAAGAGACCCAGTACTTC. This gives the protein CASSLRLSGGFPIGVEETQYF.

V usage is TRBV9 and J usage is TRBJ2-5, with 9 bases matching TRBD2. The end of the DNA fits TRBJ2-7 better, so the J call may be wrong. Germline loops: CDR1 SGDLS, CDR2 YYNGEE. The CDR3 is made up of 14 amino acids. CDR3 in amino acids: CAPTSGRRTYEQYF. The CDR3 DNA sequence: TGTGCCCCCACTAGCGGGCGCCGAACCTACGAGCAGTACTTC.

The J gene is TRBJ2-1, the V gene TRBV7-2; D gene uncertain. The CDR3 loop spans 14 amino acids. Per germline, CDR1 SGHTA and CDR2 FQGNSA. The germline V and J ends were trimmed by 7 bases and 4 bases, with 14 bases remaining between them. The chain's CDR3 is CASTSPVQYNEQFF. The DNA for the CDR3 is TGTGCCAGCACCTCCCCCGTCCAGTACAATGAGCAGTTCTTC.

The chain links TRBV5-5 to TRBJ1-5; 9 nucleotides agree with TRBD1. Germline lookup yields CDR1 SGHKS and CDR2 YYEKEE (reference sequence). After removal of 4 bases from V and 4 bases from J, the junction contained 9 bases not matched to a gene. The CDR3 runs to 16 residues. The CDR3 DNA reads TGTGCCAGCAGCCCAACCGGGACAGGGAGTAATCAGCCCCAGCATTTT. Translation gives CASSPTGTGSNQPQHF.

This clone was recorded a few times. The rearrangement uses TRBV19 and TRBJ1-5; D not resolved. CDR3 length: 15 residues. Germline CDR1 reads LNHDA; CDR2 reads SQIVND (reference sequence). Deletions cut 0 bases from V and 3 bases from J, with 9 bases between. CDR3 sequence reads: CASSIDLRDNQPQHF. The CDR3 coding sequence is TGTGCCAGTAGTATAGATCTACGTGACAATCAGCCCCAGCATTTT.

This rearrangement joins TRBV7-2 to TRBJ2-7; the match to TRBD2 covers 10 bases. V dropped 5 bases and J dropped 3; count of bases not matched to a gene: 13. The CDR3 has 17 amino acids. Germline lookup yields CDR1 SGHTA and CDR2 FQGNSA. CDR3 region: CASSILAGTSKIYEQYF. The CDR3 nucleotides read TGTGCCAGCAGCATACTAGCGGGGACCTCAAAGATCTACGAGCAGTACTTC.

The gene calls are TRBV7-2 and TRBJ2-1; TRBD2 matches 7 bases. The CDR3 spans 15 residues. Germline V gene lookup returns CDR1 SGHTA and CDR2 FQGNSA. V gave up 5 bases and J gave up 5 bases; unmatched junction bases: 9. The CDR3 protein is CASSPAGLLNNEQFF. The CDR3, as DNA: TGTGCCAGCAGCCCAGCGGGACTACTCAACAATGAGCAGTTCTTC.

The chain joins TRBV14 to TRBJ1-2; 7 bases map to TRBD1. The germline V gene has CDR1 SGHDN and CDR2 FVKESK. V lost 0 bases and J lost 3; bases outside the gene matches: 4. CDR3 length equals 15 residues. The CDR3 reads CASSQDEGAYYGYTF. The CDR3 region has the DNA TGTGCCAGCAGCCAAGATGAGGGGGCCTACTATGGCTACACCTTC.

V gene TRBV11-2 combines with J gene TRBJ1-3; no reliable D call. Trimming shortened V by 2 bases and J by 1 base, and 15 bases separated the two germline ends. Germline V CDR1 and CDR2: SGHAT, FQNNGV. The CDR3 is made up of 17 amino acids. CDR3 nucleotide sequence: TGTGCCAGCAGCTTAACGCGGCTTTCCTTATCTGGAAACACCATATATTTT. Its protein product is CASSLTRLSLSGNTIYF.

The chain joins TRBV5-1 to TRBJ1-1, with TRBD1 matching 7 bases. V dropped 1 base and J dropped 7; count of bases not matched to a gene: 7. Germline assignment: CDR1 SGHRS and CDR2 YFSETQ. The CDR3 sequence is 14 residues long. The CDR3 sequence is CASSLKVAGGEAFF. In DNA form, the CDR3 reads TGCGCCAGCAGCTTGAAGGTGGCAGGGGGTGAAGCTTTCTTT.